This T cell receptor beta chain was sequenced for a study of blood T cell repertoires in COVID-19. CDR1 and CDR2 from the germline V gene are ENHRY and SYGVKD. This CDR3 spans 14 amino acids. Trimming took off 0 bases at V and 5 bases at J, with 10 bases between the two ends. In the original workflow: Estimated nucleated cell counts came from reference gene primer amplification. Assay used: immunoSEQ multiplex PCR; TCRdb lists only in-frame clones, some missing. D and trimming were read from the DNA, whereas the V and J calls and clone size are those reported in that table. This table has about 130,000 clones, around 81% appearing once.

The genes are TRBV10-3 and TRBJ1-2; D gene ambiguous. Source material: peripheral blood. The TCR sequence derives from a woman between 50 and 59 years old with acute or convalescent COVID-19. The CDR3 nucleotides are TGTGCCATCAGTGAGTCGAGCGGGTATTATGGCTACACCTTC. This encodes CAISESSGYYGYTF.